This T cell receptor beta chain appears in the sequencing data of a study of T-cell reconstitution after alpha-beta-depleted transplantation in children. Unique molecular identifiers were incorporated into the prepared TCRbeta library. Via MiXCR, TCRdb re-called the PCR reads, giving one row per CDR3 protein. Here the sample spans some 290,000 distinct CDR3 sequences, 9.9% being singletons. The receptor was isolated from a human donor who donated a stem cell graft to a child with SCID. The source material was PBMCs from the stem cell graft donor, sampled from the stem cell graft.

CDR3 region: CASSQDRIGGYTF. CDR3 DNA: TGTGCCAGCAGCCAAGACAGAATAGGTGGCTACACCTTC. The chain has TRBV3-1 and TRBJ1-2, with D unresolved. Trimming took off 0 bases at V and 7 bases at J, with 9 bases between the two ends. CDR1 and CDR2 from the germline V gene are LGHDT and YNNKEL (reference sequence). This CDR3 comprises 13 residues. The entire variable domain, with the rest obtained from reference TRBV3-1 and TRBJ1-2, is as follows: DTAVSQTPKYLVTQMGNDKSIKCEQNLGHDTMYWYKQDSKKFLKIMFSYNNKELIINETVPNRFSPKSPDKAHLNLHINSLELGDSAVYFCASSQDRIGGYTFGSGTRLTVV.